This record looks at one TCR beta chain sequence and its context. Its cognate antigen has yet to be identified. No much larger clonotype is one base removed from it; base qualities were not supplied. TCR CDR3 regions were amplified from genomic DNA by multiplex PCR using the deep immunoSEQ assay. Extracted genomic DNA from each cell subset was spread evenly across all wells of several immunoSEQ 96-well plates, with each plate serving as a replicate. Each replicate PCR for sorted subsets received about 0.2 ug genomic DNA, equal to around 32,000 T cell genomes. Purified libraries were quantified with a Qubit 3.0 fluorometer, sized on a Bioanalyzer 2100, and re-quantified with the KAPA Library Quantification kit. Every immunoSEQ 96-well plate was sequenced on a dedicated single-read 150-cycle Illumina NextSeq 550 flow cell. Concerning the study's data processing: Because the immunoSEQ output held only junctional sequences and lacked quality scores, the filtering could not match the filtering applied to full-length reads. To assign V/J genes and CDR3, sequences were annotated using PyIR, a Python wrapper for IgBLAST v1.9, with IMGT germline references. Reads with weak V/J assignments (E-value above 1e-6), missing CDR3, stop codons, out-of-frame junctions, or ambiguous translated residues were removed. V3J clonotypes were defined as sequences sharing the same inferred V gene, J gene, and CDR3 amino acid sequence. Percentage overlap between repertoires was computed as shared unique clonotypes divided by the size of the smaller repertoire. RTK rarefaction, the Chao1 estimator, and Recon v2.1 estimates of unobserved clonotypes were used to assess repertoire richness. Generation probabilities for all TCRbeta clonotypes obtained by the gDNA method from a handful of donors were computed using OLGA. TCRdb mirrors the immuneACCESS table, restricted to in-frame sequences. Some clones are absent from its copies; in checked studies, under half trace to an unresolved V gene, and the reason for the others is unknown. V and J calls and clone size follow that table, whereas D and trimming were derived from the DNA. Here the sample has about 2 million clones; just under 95% occur a single time. In total, the top ten clones hold about 1.1% of the sample.

The data were taken from a study of shared clonotypes between healthy human individuals (TCRdb year 2020). About the study as a whole: Three men and a couple of women, aged 18 to 49 years, made up the cohort. For each donor, CD4 naive and CD4 memory were each run on three plates, CD8 naive on two plates, and CD8 memory on one plate. To estimate repertoire size and how much clonotypes are shared between individuals, the study performed deep sequencing of blood TCR repertoires from about 5 healthy adults. To increase sequencing depth and limit assay-specific biases, different laboratories used diverse techniques to prepare libraries and sequence TCR repertoires. Per donor, leukapheresis produced somewhere between about 0.85 and 9.5 billion PBMCs.

CD8 naive samples were CD45RO-negative cells positively selected for CCR7, giving a CD45RA+CCR7+ population that excluded TemRA cells. Donors were healthy HIV-negative adults with no recently reported acute infections or vaccinations. Every donor was a Caucasian adult living in Nashville, Tennessee, USA. Blood was collected by leukapheresis, and PBMCs were isolated by Ficoll-Histopaque density gradient centrifugation and then cryopreserved in liquid nitrogen vapor phase. Analytical flow cytometry was used to check the purity and quantity of each magnetically sorted T cell population. Each sorted fraction had its genomic DNA isolated and then quantified by UV absorbance on a Nanodrop 2000c. Overall study outcomes, separate from this receptor: Based on pairwise subsampling, the degree of clonotype sharing among donors was expected to be affected by sequencing depth. Only blood was sampled, and tissue TCR repertoires likely differ from those in blood. Naive subsets generally had larger estimated clonotype richness than memory subsets. Across several donors, 4.5% to 6.5% of naive CD4, roughly 3.3% of naive CD8, approximately 2.5% of memory CD4, and about 0.4% of memory CD8 clonotypes were shared. Even with the large sequencing depth, rarefaction of the sorted-subset datasets indicated that sequencing was incomplete. The genetic and exposure-history diversity represented was limited by the small number of donors. Compared with non-shared clonotypes, clonotypes shared by all four sorted-subset donors had higher generation probabilities.

Looking up the germline V gene (reference sequence) yields CDR1 LNHNV and CDR2 YYDKDF. V is clipped by 4 bases and J by 6 bases, and the sequence between their germline boundaries is 17 bases long. Taken from cysteine to phenylalanine, the CDR3 has 15 residues. Only CDR3 DNA is held: 45 bases, read in frame from base 1. The clonotype originates from a man aged 18 to 35 in good health. The sequence is built from TRBV15 and TRBJ2-3; the D gene is perhaps TRBD1 or TRBD2, as each covers 5 bases. The material sequenced was naive CD8+ T cells sorted from blood. The sample's cell subset or site label, decoded: CD45RA+CCR7+. CDR3 protein: CATSKGMEVADTQYF. The nucleotide sequence reads as follows: TGTGCCACCAGCAAGGGGATGGAGGTTGCGGATACGCAGTATTTT.